Shown below are 31 T cell receptor beta chains from a single sample sequenced in a study of blood T cells in healthy people across ages. A second about 7 to 12 cycle PCR used barcoded and J-beta primers. TCRdb re-derived calls from the 5' RACE reads in MiXCR, one entry per CDR3 protein. The table has under 800,000 distinct CDR3 sequences, under 25% seen once. What was sequenced was blood. These receptor sequences come from a man between 65 and 85 years old in good health.

The rearrangement links TRBV28 to TRBJ1-3; D is perhaps TRBD1 (5 bases). The CDR3 has 13 amino acids. V was shortened by 2 bases and J by 10 bases, with 12 bases between the two germline ends. In germline, CDR1 is MDHEN, CDR2 SYDVKM. DNA of the CDR3: TGTGCCAGCAGTTTACCGGGGGGGGGAACCATATATTTT. This codes for CASSLPGGGTIYF.

This clonotype has more than one count but fewer than ten. The rearrangement uses TRBV14 and TRBJ2-7, with TRBD1 matching over 10 bases. Germline CDR1 SGHDN, CDR2 FVKESK. V shed 0 bases and J 6 bases; nucleotides not matched to a gene: 5. This CDR3 spans 15 amino acids. The DNA for the CDR3 is TGTGCCAGCAGCCAAGATATGACAGGGGGCGGCGAGCAGTACTTC. This codes for CASSQDMTGGGEQYF.

The chain joins TRBV18 to TRBJ1-1; a weak D match, TRBD1 (5 bases). This CDR3 has 15 amino acids. V lost 0 bases and J 4 bases, leaving 12 bases between the germline ends. The V gene's germline CDR1 is KGHSH and CDR2 LQKENI. The CDR3 nucleotides read TGTGCCAGCTCACCACCTTCAGGGATGGGCACTGAAGCTTTCTTT. It codes for CASSPPSGMGTEAFF.

This sequence joins TRBV4-1 and TRBJ1-4; D is possibly TRBD1 (5 bases). The CDR3 extends over 15 amino acids. Germline V gives CDR1 MGHRA, CDR2 YSYEKL. With 4 bases removed from V and 8 bases from J, the gap between germline ends came to 17 bases. The CDR3 loop is CASSLPGPGQEKLFF. CDR3 sequence (DNA): TGCGCCAGCAGCCTTCCGGGACCCGGGCAGGAAAAACTGTTTTTT.

There are many counts of this clonotype. This chain joins TRBV7-9 and TRBJ2-2; 8 bases agree with TRBD2. Germline loops: CDR1 SEHNR, CDR2 FQNEAQ (reference sequence). The CDR3 runs 18 residues. The ends lost 5 bases at V and 4 bases at J; junction bases unmatched: 15. Here the CDR3 reads CASSRYPSGRPGTGELFF. CDR3 DNA sequence: TGTGCCAGCAGCCGGTACCCTAGCGGGCGTCCGGGCACCGGGGAGCTGTTTTTT.

This clonotype was detected a few times. The chain uses TRBV5-6 and TRBJ2-5; TRBD1 is a possible D gene (6 bases). Germline V gene sequence: CDR1 SGHDT, CDR2 YYEEEE. This CDR3 has 15 amino acids. The germline V and J ends were trimmed by 4 bases and 1 base, with 14 bases remaining between them. CDR3 sequence reads: CASSARTACQETQYF. As DNA, the CDR3 is TGTGCCAGCAGCGCCCGGACAGCGTGCCAAGAGACCCAGTACTTC.

The genes are TRBV2 and TRBJ2-5; D tentatively reads TRBD1 or TRBD2 (5 bases each). With the DNA end fitting TRBJ2-1 better, the J assignment may be wrong. Germline V lookup: CDR1 SNHLY, CDR2 FYNNEI. This CDR3 has 13 amino acids. CDR3: CASRGDPGNEQFF. The CDR3 DNA reads TGTGCCAGCAGGGGGGACCCCGGCAATGAGCAGTTCTTC.

The genes are TRBV5-6 and TRBJ2-3; D call uncertain. Looked up from germline, CDR1 is SGHDT and CDR2 is YYEEEE. V gave up 2 bases and J gave up 2 bases, with 6 bases separating them. The CDR3 has 13 residues. CDR3 bases: TGTGCCAGCAGCTTATACCACACAGATACGCAGTATTTT. This sequence encodes CASSLYHTDTQYF. The variable domain in full, completed from reference TRBV5-6 and TRBJ2-3, reads DAGVTQSPTHLIKTRGQQVTLRCSPKSGHDTVSWYQQALGQGPQFIFQYYEEEERQRGNFPDRFSGHQFPNYSSELNVNALLLGDSALYLCASSLYHTDTQYFGPGTRLTVL.

V and J are TRBV18 and TRBJ2-5; 8 positions match TRBD1. The tail of the sequence fits TRBJ2-7 better, so the J call may be wrong. This CDR3 has 14 residues. Germline CDR1 KGHSH, CDR2 LQKENI. The CDR3 loop is CASSPTGEFYEQYF. DNA of the CDR3: TGTGCCAGCTCACCGACAGGGGAATTTTACGAGCAGTACTTC.

The chain recombines TRBV20-1 with TRBJ1-5; 11 nucleotides line up with TRBD1. V was clipped by 5 bases and J by 2 bases; unmatched bases: 8. Germline assignment: CDR1 DFQATT and CDR2 SNEGSKA (reference sequence). CDR3 length: 16 amino acids. The CDR3 protein is CSAFLGQGAGNQPQHF. The DNA for the CDR3 is TGCAGTGCTTTCCTTGGACAGGGGGCTGGCAATCAGCCCCAGCATTTT.

The genes are TRBV5-1 and TRBJ2-1, with TRBD2 identical over 7 bases. Losses at the gene ends were 3 bases for V and 7 bases for J; bases not matched to a gene: 10. Germline lookup yields CDR1 SGHRS and CDR2 YFSETQ. The CDR3 contains 15 residues. The CDR3, as DNA: TGCGCCAGCAGCTCGACTACTGGCGGGAGTAATGAGCAGTTCTTC. It encodes CASSSTTGGSNEQFF.

The chain is built from TRBV27 and TRBJ2-1; D is unresolved. Trimming pared 3 bases from V and 6 bases from J, leaving 12 bases between. Germline CDR1 is MNHEY and CDR2 is SMNVEV (reference sequence). The CDR3 runs to 14 residues. The DNA for the CDR3 is TGTGCCAGCAGTTTCTCCAGGTGGGTCAATGAGCAGTTCTTC. Translation: CASSFSRWVNEQFF.

The chain is built from TRBV3-1 and TRBJ1-2, with 7 bases that match TRBD1. Per germline, CDR1 LGHDT and CDR2 YNNKEL (reference sequence). The V and J ends lost 5 bases and 8 bases, in that order; junction bases with no gene match: 8. This CDR3 has 13 residues. This CDR3 is CASSAQGVGGYTF. The CDR3 region has the DNA TGTGCCAGCAGCGCTCAGGGGGTAGGGGGCTACACCTTC.

This clonotype was detected only a few times. V gene TRBV3-1 combines with J gene TRBJ2-2; D remains unclear. The CDR3 is 14 amino acids. V gave up 4 bases and J gave up 5 bases, with 11 bases separating them. Per germline, CDR1 LGHDT and CDR2 YNNKEL (reference sequence). CDR3 region: CASSRAEGTGELFF. In DNA form, the CDR3 reads TGTGCCAGCAGCCGGGCCGAAGGGACCGGGGAGCTGTTTTTT.

This rearrangement joins TRBV7-2 to TRBJ2-7, with 11 bases identical to TRBD2. Germline-derived CDR1 and CDR2 are SGHTA and FQGNSA. The CDR3 covers 16 residues. Trimming at V came to 5 bases and at J to 4 bases, leaving 10 bases not matched to a gene. The CDR3 loop is CASSTTGTSGTYEQYF. The CDR3 DNA reads as TGTGCCAGCAGCACAACCGGGACTAGCGGTACTTACGAGCAGTACTTC.

The gene calls are TRBV25-1 and TRBJ2-1; a weak D match, TRBD2 (5 bases). This CDR3 contains 15 residues. CDR1 is MGHDK, CDR2 SYGVNS, per germline. The V gene lost 2 bases and the J gene lost 4 bases, with 12 bases spanning the gap. DNA for the CDR3: TGTGCCAGCAGTGAAACCGGGATCCTATACAATGAGCAGTTCTTC. This translates into CASSETGILYNEQFF.

The chain recombines TRBV29-1 with TRBJ2-5; D uncertain. The J call may be incorrect, as the DNA end agrees better with TRBJ2-7. This CDR3 has 14 amino acids. Germline V CDR1 and CDR2: SQVTM, ANQGSEA. CDR3 loop: CSAASARTSYEQYF. The CDR3 DNA reads TGCAGCGCTGCGAGCGCCCGTACCTCCTACGAGCAGTACTTC.

The chain is built from TRBV12-3 or TRBV12-4 and TRBJ2-3; 11 bases fit TRBD1. V lost 3 bases and J lost 2; bases outside the gene matches: 4. The CDR3 length is 16 residues. CDR3 in amino acids: CASSLDRGLLTDTQYF. The DNA for the CDR3 is TGTGCCAGCAGTTTGGACAGGGGGCTACTCACAGATACGCAGTATTTT.

The chain is built from TRBV12-3 or TRBV12-4 and TRBJ2-2; a possible D gene is TRBD2 (5 bases). The CDR3 runs 17 residues. Between the trimmed V and J ends, which lost 7 bases and 0 bases, there was a span of 18 bases. CDR3 residues: CASNSGSDPANTGELFF. DNA for the CDR3: TGTGCCAGCAATTCGGGTAGCGATCCCGCGAACACCGGGGAGCTGTTTTTT.

The chain is built from TRBV7-9 and TRBJ1-2, with D perhaps TRBD1 (5 bases). V gave up 1 base and J gave up 4 bases, with 10 bases separating them. The length of the CDR3 is 14 residues. Germline V gene sequence: CDR1 SEHNR, CDR2 FQNEAQ (reference sequence). This chain's CDR3 is CASSLGGDFYGYTF. The DNA for the CDR3 is TGTGCCAGCAGCTTAGGGGGCGATTTCTATGGCTACACCTTC.

The chain recombines TRBV6-5 with TRBJ2-3; 10 bases fit TRBD2. V shed 6 bases, J shed 9 bases, and the junction held 6 bases outside the gene matches. Germline loops: CDR1 MNHEY, CDR2 SVGAGI. The CDR3 has 13 amino acids. CDR3 nucleotides: TGTGCCAGCAGAAGCGGGGGGGCGTTCACGCAGTATTTT. Translation gives CASRSGGAFTQYF.

This clonotype was picked up a small number of times. CDR3 coding DNA: TGCAGTGCTAGTCTTAAAGGGAATAGCAATCAGCCCCAGCATTTT. Its translation: CSASLKGNSNQPQHF. The chain links TRBV20-1 to TRBJ1-5; D unclear. In germline, CDR1 is DFQATT, CDR2 SNEGSKA (reference sequence). Trimming shortened V by 3 bases and J by 0 bases, and 12 bases separated the two germline ends. CDR3 length equals 15 residues.

J is TRBJ2-5 and V is TRBV14; 8 bases align to TRBD2. This CDR3 contains 16 residues. V was pared by 3 bases and J by 5 bases, with 11 bases of the junction left unmatched. Germline V gene sequence: CDR1 SGHDN, CDR2 FVKESK. The DNA for the CDR3 is TGTGCCAGCAGCCAGAACGCCGGGACTAGATGGGAGACCCAGTACTTC. It yields the protein CASSQNAGTRWETQYF.

This clonotype came up a few times. This rearrangement joins TRBV3-1 to TRBJ2-3; tentatively, D is TRBD1 (6 bases). Trimming shortened V by 0 bases and J by 1 base, and 8 bases separated the two germline ends. CDR3 size: 15 residues. Per germline, CDR1 LGHDT and CDR2 YNNKEL (reference sequence). The CDR3 here is CASSQDPGGTDTQYF. Here the CDR3 DNA reads TGTGCCAGCAGCCAAGATCCAGGGGGCACAGATACGCAGTATTTT.

This chain joins TRBV18 and TRBJ2-3; D might be TRBD2 (7 bases). This CDR3 comprises 14 residues. Germline assignment: CDR1 KGHSH and CDR2 LQKENI. Trimming took off 3 bases at V and 5 bases at J, with 12 bases between the two ends. CDR3 sequence: CASSPAGARDTQYF. In DNA, the CDR3 is TGTGCCAGCTCACCGGCGGGGGCGCGAGATACGCAGTATTTT.

The V call is TRBV2, the J call TRBJ2-7; D not certain. With the DNA end fitting TRBJ2-1 better, the J assignment may be wrong. The V gene's germline CDR1 is SNHLY and CDR2 FYNNEI. The CDR3 contains 14 residues. CDR3 sequence (DNA): TGTGCCAGCATTGTTCTAGGCCGCACGGATGAGCAGTTCTTC. This codes for CASIVLGRTDEQFF.

This clonotype came up a few times. The V gene is TRBV6-5, the J gene TRBJ2-5; TRBD1 agrees at 7 bases. The DNA end is a closer match to TRBJ2-7, so the J assignment may be wrong. Germline V gives CDR1 MNHEY, CDR2 SVGAGI. The CDR3 sequence is 14 residues long. In nucleotides, the CDR3 is TGTGCCAGCAGTTACGGGACAGCAAGCTACGAGCAGTACTTC. Translating gives CASSYGTASYEQYF.

This chain links TRBV10-3 with TRBJ2-1; D is perhaps TRBD1 (7 bases). The CDR3 loop spans 15 amino acids. The V gene lost 6 bases and the J gene lost 0 bases, with 12 bases spanning the gap. The V gene's germline CDR1 is ENHRY and CDR2 SYGVKD. The CDR3 loop is CAISRQGGSYNEQFF. The CDR3 DNA follows: TGTGCCATCAGCAGACAGGGAGGCTCCTACAATGAGCAGTTCTTC.

This clonotype was picked up a small number of times. The chain combines TRBV12-3 or TRBV12-4 with TRBJ1-2; tentative D call: TRBD1 (6 bases). The germline V and J ends were trimmed by 5 bases and 4 bases, with 11 bases remaining between them. The CDR3 has 13 amino acids. The CDR3, as DNA: TGTGCCAGCAGTCGCGAGGGGGGCTATGGCTACACCTTC. Amino acid sequence: CASSREGGYGYTF.

This clonotype came up a few times. The rearrangement links TRBV20-1 to TRBJ2-6; D is uncertain. V was shortened by 5 bases and J by 2 bases, with 10 bases between the two germline ends. The CDR3 is made up of 14 amino acids. Germline V gene data show CDR1 as DFQATT and CDR2 as SNEGSKA (reference sequence). CDR3 protein: CSAALDAGANVLTF. The CDR3 bases are TGCAGTGCTGCCCTAGACGCTGGGGCCAACGTCCTGACTTTC.

This chain joins TRBV7-9 and TRBJ2-5; the D gene could be TRBD1 or TRBD2 (6 bases each). The CDR3 contains 17 residues. Per germline, CDR1 SEHNR and CDR2 FQNEAQ (reference sequence). V was trimmed by 4 bases and J by 1 base, leaving 19 bases between them. The CDR3 region is CASSSGVGQIIQETQYF. In nucleotides, the CDR3 is TGTGCCAGCAGCTCGGGGGTGGGACAAATCATCCAAGAGACCCAGTACTTC.